This record looks at one T cell receptor (beta chain) sequence and its context. What antigen it recognizes has not been identified. No base quality values were provided; no much bigger clone lies one nucleotide off. A second Seattle source provided samples from volunteer blood donors who had recovered from COVID-19. The collaborating institutions used their own protocols to collect whole blood in K2EDTA tubes. For TCRbeta analysis, collaborators shipped samples in one of three forms: frozen whole blood, isolated PBMCs, or DNA extracted from either of those sample types. The data were obtained in a study of blood T cell repertoires in COVID-19 (dated by TCRdb to the early 2020s). Notes on the research overall: Collaborator samples came from the United States, Italy and Spain and covered acute and convalescent phases of COVID-19. The sample metadata nearly always contained a de-identified subject ID, COVID-19 status, age in years and sex. Where HLA class I and class II types were available, the types were taken from metadata supplied by the sample provider, not from assay-based typing. Deeply sampled blood TCRbeta repertoires from subjects exposed to, actively infected with, or recovered from COVID-19 were included in the dataset. Samples were obtained from the ongoing ImmuneRACE study (first 160 participants) and from 950 to 1,500 subjects provided by 6 global collaborators. The prospective study material was composed of cDNA or gDNA derived from T cells, B-cell-depleted T cells, or PBMCs. The repertoires were released in a freely available public database intended as a resource for research on the immune response to SARS-CoV-2.

The full study reports these points: How much clinical and demographic metadata was included differed by source and by participant, and the metadata was provided uncurated.

The CDR3 sequence holds 16 residues, the cysteine and phenylalanine included. The DNA shown is the 48-base CDR3, in frame from base 1. V is reduced by 0 bases and J by 0 bases, leaving a spacing of 7 bases between them. CDR1 SGHRS and CDR2 YFSETQ are derived from the germline V gene. TCRbeta CDR3 regions were amplified from genomic DNA using the immunoSEQ Assay, a bias-controlled multiplex PCR. The study's processing was this. Nucleated cell counts per sample were estimated from amplification of reference gene primers within the assay. Sequence reads were collapsed and filtered to measure the absolute abundance of every unique TCRbeta CDR3 rearrangement. For each sample, productive Simpson clonality was calculated as the square root of Simpson's diversity index over productive rearrangements. Here the immuneACCESS table is served through TCRdb, limited to in-frame sequences with V and J called. Missing clones are a known gap in these copies; in checked studies unresolved V genes cover under half, and the rest lacks a known reason. Clone size and V and J calls were adopted from that table, with D and trimming inferred from the DNA. For this sample the table gives fewer than 150,000 clones, of which almost 85% were detected only once. Approximately 13% of the sample rests with the top ten.

This receptor was taken from a woman aged 25 to 39 who had recovered from COVID-19. The sequenced sample was peripheral blood. Here the chain combines TRBV5-1 and TRBJ1-6; a confident D gene designation cannot be given. For the CDR3, the sequence is CASSLGGSSYNSPLHF. In nucleotide form, the sequence is TGCGCCAGCAGCTTGGGTGGGAGCTCCTATAATTCACCCCTCCACTTT.